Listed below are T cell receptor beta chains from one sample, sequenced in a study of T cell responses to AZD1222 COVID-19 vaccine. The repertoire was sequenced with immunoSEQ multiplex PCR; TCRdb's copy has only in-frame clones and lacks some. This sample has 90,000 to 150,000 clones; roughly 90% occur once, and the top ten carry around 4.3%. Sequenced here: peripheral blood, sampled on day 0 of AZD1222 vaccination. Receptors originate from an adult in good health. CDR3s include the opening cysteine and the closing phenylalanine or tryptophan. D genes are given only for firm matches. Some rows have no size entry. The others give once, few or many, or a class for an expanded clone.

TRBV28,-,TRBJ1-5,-,TGTGCCAGCAGCCCCCGTGGGGAGGGAGTCAATCAGCCCCAGCATTTT,CASSPRGEGVNQPQHF
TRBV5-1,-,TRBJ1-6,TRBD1,TGCGCCAGCAGCTCGGGGACAGGGCGATCCAGCTCCTATAATTCACCCCTCCACTTT,CASSSGTGRSSSYNSPLHF
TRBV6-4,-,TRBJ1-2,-,TGTGCCAGCAGTCCGATGAGAGGACTCTATGGCTACACCTTC,CASSPMRGLYGYTF
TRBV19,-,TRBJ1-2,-,TGTGCCTCTGGCTACCCAGGATTGTTGGACAAGGGCTACACCTTC,CASGYPGLLDKGYTF
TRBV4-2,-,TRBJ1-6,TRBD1,TGTGCCAGCAGCCAAGAAGGGTTGACAGGGGATTCACCCCTCCACTTT,CASSQEGLTGDSPLHF
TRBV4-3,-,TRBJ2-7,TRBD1,TGCGCCAGCAGCCCGGGGACAGGCGCCTACGAGCAGTACTTC,CASSPGTGAYEQYF
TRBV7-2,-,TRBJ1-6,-,TGTGCCAGCAGCTTATCAGTTTCACCCCTCCACTTT,CASSLSVSPLHF
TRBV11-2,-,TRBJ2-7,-,TGTGCCAGCAGTTACAGGGTGGACGAGCAGTACTTC,CASSYRVDEQYF
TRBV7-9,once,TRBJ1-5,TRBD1,TGTGCCAGCAGCTTAGGGACAGGGGGCGGTCAGCCCCAGCATTTT,CASSLGTGGGQPQHF
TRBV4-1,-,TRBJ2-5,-,TGCGCCAGCAGTCAAGGACCTTTAGAGACCCAGTACTTC,CASSQGPLETQYF
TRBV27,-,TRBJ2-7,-,TGTGCCAGCAGTCCGTTTAGTTCCTACGAGCAGTACTTC,CASSPFSSYEQYF
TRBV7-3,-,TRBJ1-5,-,TGTGCCAGCAGCCCGGGGGGGGCCAATCAGCCCCAGCATTTT,CASSPGGANQPQHF
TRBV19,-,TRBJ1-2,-,TGTGCCAGTAGTCTCTTTCCGGAGGGTGGCTACACCTTC,CASSLFPEGGYTF
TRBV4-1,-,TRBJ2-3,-,TGCGCCAGCAGCCAAGATCGGGGGACGTTCACAGATACGCAGTATTTT,CASSQDRGTFTDTQYF
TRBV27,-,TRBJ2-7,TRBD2,TGTGCCAGCAGTTTCTCGGGACTAGCGGGCTCCTACGAGCAGTACTTC,CASSFSGLAGSYEQYF
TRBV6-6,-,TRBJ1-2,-,TGTGCCAGCAGTTATGGCAGGGCTCGCGCTGGCTACACCTTC,CASSYGRARAGYTF
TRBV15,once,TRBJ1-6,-,TGTGCCACCAGCAGCCGGTGCTCCTATAATTCACCCCTCCACTTT,CATSSRCSYNSPLHF
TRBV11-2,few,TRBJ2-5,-,TGTGCCAGCAGCTTAGATTGGACCCAAGAGACCCAGTACTTC,CASSLDWTQETQYF
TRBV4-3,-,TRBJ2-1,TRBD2,TGCGCCAGCAGCCAAGATCACCCTAGCGGGGGGCCTTACAATGAGCAGTTCTTC,CASSQDHPSGGPYNEQFF
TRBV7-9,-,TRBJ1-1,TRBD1,TGTGCCAGCAGCTTAGAAAGAGGACAGGTGGTTTTCTTT,CASSLERGQVVFF
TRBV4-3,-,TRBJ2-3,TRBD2,TGCGCCAGCAGCCAATATAGCGGGGTGAAAACAGATACGCAGTATTTT,CASSQYSGVKTDTQYF
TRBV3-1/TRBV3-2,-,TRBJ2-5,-,TGTGCCAGCAGCCATGGAGAGACCCAGTACTTC,CASSHGETQYF
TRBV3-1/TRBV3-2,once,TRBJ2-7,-,TGTGCCAGCAGCCAGAGGGGAAACGAGCAGTACTTC,CASSQRGNEQYF
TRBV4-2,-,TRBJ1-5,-,TGTGCCAGCAGCCATAACATTGGGGGTCAGAATCAGCCCCAGCATTTT,CASSHNIGGQNQPQHF
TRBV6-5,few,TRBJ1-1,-,TGTGCCAGCAGAGCCGGAGCGACTGAAGCTTTCTTT,CASRAGATEAFF
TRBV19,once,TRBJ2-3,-,TGTGCCAGTAGTATATATAGGGTCACAGATACGCAGTATTTT,CASSIYRVTDTQYF